These 26 T cell receptor beta chains came from one sample sequenced in a study of tumor-infiltrating lymphocytes in primary liver carcinoma. Joint extraction of RNA and DNA used roughly 20-33 mg of bulk tissue that was unsorted. From 400 to 500 ng total RNA, TCR beta cDNA was generated with a primer in the constant region. Investigators got TCR beta libraries out of three nested multiplex PCR rounds, done with slightly modified ARM-PCR. Both of the initial two PCR rounds ran for around 10 cycles and employed TRBV1-TRBV30 forward primers alongside a C-beta reverse primer. TCRdb used MiXCR to reprocess the multiplex PCR reads, holding one entry per CDR3 protein. Among about 120,000 distinct CDR3 sequences listed, under 70% were seen once. Sequenced sample: tumor-adjacent normal liver tissue. The receptor set was obtained from a woman aged 55-69 years with primary liver carcinoma and hepatitis B virus infection.

On this clonotype itself: Because the CDR3 is missing its conserved closing phenylalanine or tryptophan, this is likely a read error. CDR3 DNA sequence: TGTGCCAGCAGCCGGAGACCGGGCAATCAGCCCCAGCATTCT. Translated: CASSRRPGNQPQHS. The V call is TRBV6-5, the J call TRBJ1-5; D uncertain. This CDR3 is 14 amino acids long. Deletions cut 6 bases from V and 2 bases from J, with 11 bases between. CDR1 is MNHEY, CDR2 SVGAGI, per germline.

As regards this clonotype: The junction departs from germline at one end; a sequencing error may be responsible. V gene TRBV4-1 combines with J gene TRBJ2-7; 11 bases agree with TRBD1. CDR1 is MGHRA and CDR2 is YSYEKL in the germline V gene. The CDR3 consists of 15 residues. CDR3 nucleotide sequence: TGCGCCGGCAGCCCCAGGACAGGGGGCAATCACGAGAAGTACTTC. Amino acids: CAGSPRTGGNHEKYF.

Turning to this clonotype: This likely comes from a read error, as the CDR3 has no conserved phenylalanine or tryptophan at its end. The chain is built from TRBV11-2 and TRBJ2-1, with D perhaps given as TRBD1 or TRBD2 (5 bases each). Trimming cost V 5 bases and J 4 bases, with 12 bases left between them. This CDR3 contains 14 residues. Germline V gives CDR1 SGHAT, CDR2 FQNNGV. The CDR3, as DNA: TGTGCCAGCAGCGGGACCAGTGGTTACAATGAGCAGTTCCTC. Protein: CASSGTSGYNEQFL.

Comment on this clonotype: Germline is not matched at one junction end, which may reflect a read error. The rearrangement uses TRBV29-1 and TRBJ2-3; 12 bases line up with TRBD1. Germline assignment: CDR1 SQVTM and CDR2 ANQGSEA. CDR3 length: 15 residues. CDR3 coding DNA: TGCTGCGTTGAGGGGACAGGGGGCGCAGCGGATACGCAGTATTTT. This codes for CCVEGTGGAADTQYF.

This clonotype was picked up many times. This sequence joins TRBV6-5 and TRBJ2-3; 10 bases are shared with TRBD2. V gave up 3 bases and J gave up 3 bases; unmatched junction bases: 3. CDR1 is MNHEY and CDR2 is SVGAGI in the germline V gene. This CDR3 has 15 amino acids. CDR3 residues: CASSYGLAETDTQYF. CDR3 in DNA: TGTGCCAGCAGTTATGGACTAGCGGAAACAGATACGCAGTATTTT.

V is TRBV11-3 and J is TRBJ1-1; possibly TRBD1 for D (5 bases). This CDR3 has 13 residues. From germline, CDR1 is SGHNT and CDR2 YENEEA. CDR3 sequence reads: CVGTHGRVTEAFF. The CDR3 nucleotides read TGTGTCGGCACTCATGGCAGGGTTACTGAAGCTTTCTTT.

Regarding this clonotype: At one of its ends the junction is not consistent with the germline gene, which may arise from a read error. The V call is TRBV11-2, the J call TRBJ2-7; 8 bases map to TRBD2. The CDR3 contains 16 residues. The germline gives CDR1 SGHAT, CDR2 FQNNGV. The chain's CDR3 is CAGSYDGRASGSEQYF. The CDR3 nucleotides are TGTGCCGGCAGCTACGACGGGAGGGCCTCGGGAAGCGAGCAATACTTC.

This clonotype appeared many times. The genes are TRBV4-2 and TRBJ2-3; 7 bases map to TRBD2. V lost 0 bases, J lost 1 base, and 7 bases stayed unmatched. This CDR3 comprises 17 residues. Germline loops: CDR1 LGHNA, CDR2 YNFKEQ. The CDR3 protein is CASSQDPRGRGTDTQYF. CDR3 DNA: TGTGCCAGCAGCCAAGATCCTCGAGGGAGGGGCACAGATACGCAGTATTTT.

Comments on this clonotype: At one of its ends the junction is not consistent with the germline gene, which may arise from a read error. The rearrangement uses TRBV5-1 and TRBJ2-1; maybe TRBD1 (5 bases). This CDR3 is 14 amino acids long. The germline V gene has CDR1 SGHRS and CDR2 YFSETQ. CDR3 protein: CACKPWGRYNEQLF. DNA for the CDR3: TGCGCCTGCAAGCCCTGGGGCCGCTACAATGAGCAGCTCTTC.

Worth noting for this clonotype: Here the CDR3 omits its conserved ending phenylalanine or tryptophan, so a read error is the likely source. V usage is TRBV10-2 and J usage is TRBJ2-3, with D possibly being TRBD2 (6 bases). The CDR3 is 13 residues long. Germline loops: CDR1 WSHSY, CDR2 SAAADI. V was shortened by 9 bases and J by 4 bases, with 14 bases between the two germline ends. The CDR3 spells CARRMPSADTQYI. DNA for the CDR3: TGCGCCAGAAGGATGCCTAGCGCAGATACGCAGTATATT.

The genes are TRBV11-3 and TRBJ2-1; D is tentatively TRBD1 or TRBD2 (6 bases each). Deletions cut 1 base from V and 6 bases from J, with 19 bases between. The germline V gene has CDR1 SGHNT and CDR2 YENEEA. This CDR3 is built from 17 residues. In nucleotides, the CDR3 is TGTGCCAGCAGCTTAGGTCGGGGGCGGTGGGGTGTCAATGAGCAGTTCTTC. Protein product: CASSLGRGRWGVNEQFF.

As to this clonotype: Since a much larger clone is just one base distant, this may be a read error. The chain couples TRBV5-1 to TRBJ2-1; no definite D call. This CDR3 spans 14 amino acids. V lost 0 bases to trimming and J lost 6 bases, with 10 bases between them. Germline loops: CDR1 SGHRS, CDR2 YFSETQ. This chain's CDR3 is CASSLGETCNEQFF. In DNA, the CDR3 is TGCGCCAGCAGCTTGGGCGAAACCTGCAATGAGCAGTTCTTC.

This rearrangement joins TRBV28 to TRBJ2-7; 12 bases agree with TRBD1. The CDR3 length is 14 residues. Trimming took 4 bases from V and 6 from J; bases not matched to a gene: 4. The germline gives CDR1 MDHEN, CDR2 SYDVKM. The CDR3 sequence: CASSSGQGAREQYF. CDR3 sequence (DNA): TGTGCCAGCAGTTCGGGACAGGGGGCGCGCGAGCAGTACTTC. The full variable domain, its missing parts supplied by reference TRBV28 and TRBJ2-7, is DVKVTQSSRYLVKRTGEKVFLECVQDMDHENMFWYRQDPGLGLRLIYFSYDVKMKEKGDIPEGYSVSREKKERFSLILESASTNQTSMYLCASSSGQGAREQYFGPGTRLTVT.

The V and J genes are TRBV15 and TRBJ2-2; possible D gene TRBD1, 6 bases. The CDR3 is 15 residues long. Trimming shortened V by 1 base and J by 6 bases, and 12 bases separated the two germline ends. CDR1 is LNHNV and CDR2 is YYDKDF in the germline V gene (reference sequence). The CDR3 spells CATSRVQGFAGELFF. CDR3 nucleotide sequence: TGTGCCACCAGCAGAGTACAGGGTTTTGCCGGGGAGCTGTTTTTT.

V usage is TRBV6-6 and J usage is TRBJ2-6, with D tentatively TRBD1 (5 bases). Germline CDR1 reads MNHNY; CDR2 reads SVGAGI (reference sequence). V shed 8 bases and J shed 7 bases, with 15 bases lying between them. This CDR3 comprises 14 residues. CDR3 in DNA: TGTGCCAGCGATAAATGGGGCAGTGCCAACGTCCTGACTTTC. Protein sequence: CASDKWGSANVLTF.

This clonotype has ten or more counts. The V and J genes are TRBV4-2 and TRBJ2-1; D is undetermined. The germline V and J ends were trimmed by 1 base and 0 bases, with 7 bases remaining between them. The CDR3 length is 15 residues. Germline values: CDR1 LGHNA, CDR2 YNFKEQ. Written as DNA, the CDR3 is TGTGCCAGCAGCCAAGTCCCCAGCTCCTACAATGAGCAGTTCTTC. Amino acids: CASSQVPSSYNEQFF.

This clonotype was observed many times. The chain carries TRBV28 and TRBJ1-2, with 8 bases identical to TRBD1. Germline CDR1 reads MDHEN; CDR2 reads SYDVKM. The CDR3 spans 14 residues. With V trimmed by 1 base and J by 5 bases, 3 bases remained unmatched. CDR3 sequence: CASSLSTGGYGYTF. The CDR3 nucleotides are TGTGCCAGCAGTTTATCCACAGGGGGGTATGGCTACACCTTC.

Many counts were recorded for this clonotype. V and J are TRBV12-3 or TRBV12-4 and TRBJ1-5; D ambiguous. The CDR3 is 14 residues long. The V gene lost 4 bases and the J gene lost 0 bases, with 7 bases spanning the gap. CDR3: CASSWRFSNQPQHF. The CDR3 region has the DNA TGTGCCAGCAGTTGGCGCTTTAGCAATCAGCCCCAGCATTTT.

Concerning this clonotype: A junction boundary mismatches the germline segment, possibly from a read error. The chain employs TRBV5-8 and TRBJ2-1; no clear D. The CDR3 has 14 residues. The V gene's germline CDR1 is SGHTS and CDR2 YDEGEE. Here the CDR3 DNA reads TGTGCCAGCAGCCCCCCGAGGTGGTACAATGAGCGGTTCTTC. Protein product: CASSPPRWYNERFF.

This clonotype was detected a few times. It may be a read error: a sequence one base away is much more abundant. This chain connects TRBV13 to TRBJ2-7, with 10 bases lining up with TRBD2. CDR1 and CDR2 from the germline V gene are PRHDT and FYEKMQ (reference sequence). CDR3 length equals 15 residues. V lost 7 bases to trimming and J lost 2 bases; unmatched junction nucleotides: 8. CDR3 protein: CASNSRTSGPYEQYF. DNA for the CDR3: TGTGCCAGCAACTCCCGGACTAGCGGACCCTACGAGCAGTACTTC. The full variable domain, in which reference TRBV13 and TRBJ2-7 provide the parts outside the CDR3, is AAGVIQSPRHLIKEKRETATLKCYPIPRHDTVYWYQQGPGQDPQFLISFYEKMQSDKGSIPDRFSAQQFSDYHSELNMSSLELGDSALYFCASNSRTSGPYEQYFGPGTRLTVT.

A note on this clonotype: Its ends do not fully match the called genes, so a read error is possible. The chain joins TRBV7-9 to TRBJ2-2; TRBD1 matches at 7 bases. The CDR3 is 17 amino acids. The germline CDR1 and CDR2 sequences are SEHNR and FQNEAQ (reference sequence). This CDR3 is CASSPQPGRANTGELFF. As DNA, the CDR3 is TGTGCCAGCAGCCCCCAGCCGGGGAGAGCGAACACAGGGGAGTTGTTTTTT.

The chain recombines TRBV7-6 with TRBJ2-3; 9 nucleotides line up with TRBD2. CDR1 SGHVS and CDR2 FNYEAQ come from the germline V gene. The V and J ends lost 6 bases and 5 bases, in that order; junction bases with no gene match: 12. CDR3 length: 16 amino acids. CDR3 sequence: CASSSRAETSGDTQYF. The CDR3 DNA follows: TGTGCCAGCAGTTCACGAGCCGAGACTAGCGGAGATACGCAGTATTTT.

A note on this clonotype: With a much larger clone just one base away, this may be a read error. This sequence joins TRBV7-9 and TRBJ2-4, with D perhaps TRBD2 (6 bases). CDR1 and CDR2 (germline): SEHNR, FQNEAQ (reference sequence). CDR3 length: 16 residues. The chain's CDR3 is CASSSGLSGAKNNQYF. The DNA for the CDR3 is TGTGCCAGCAGCTCCGGACTATCTGGGGCCAAAAACAATCAGTACTTC. The full variable domain, with the rest looked up from reference TRBV7-9 and TRBJ2-4, is DTGVSQNPRHKITKRGQNVTFRCDPISEHNRLYWYRQTLGQGPEFLTYFQNEAQLEKSRLLSDRFSAERPKGSFSTLEIQRTEQGDSAMYLCASSSGLSGAKNNQYFGAGTRLSVL.

Remarks on this clonotype: Sequence at one end of the junction differs from germline and may be a read error. The chain is built from TRBV29-1 and TRBJ2-3; D gene uncertain. Germline assignment: CDR1 SQVTM and CDR2 ANQGSEA. There are 14 residues in the CDR3. The CDR3 loop reads CSVGNQRSADTQYF. The CDR3 DNA sequence: TGCAGTGTTGGGAACCAGAGATCGGCAGATACGCAGTATTTT.

This clonotype was counted at least ten times. The chain employs TRBV6-5 and TRBJ2-3; 8 bases fit TRBD1. V gave up 5 bases and J gave up 6 bases; unmatched junction bases: 10. The CDR3 totals 15 residues. CDR1 and CDR2 from the germline V gene are MNHEY and SVGAGI. The CDR3 spells CASSPRDRRSDTQYF. Here the CDR3 DNA reads TGTGCCAGCAGTCCCCGGGACAGGCGAAGCGATACGCAGTATTTT.

This clonotype came up once. A clone one base away is much larger, so this may be a read error. The conserved final phenylalanine or tryptophan is absent from the CDR3, which likely points to a read error. The V call is TRBV7-8, the J call TRBJ1-1; D possibly corresponds to TRBD1 (5 bases). Trimming shortened V by 1 base and J by 5 bases, and 14 bases separated the two germline ends. In germline, CDR1 is SGHVS, CDR2 FQNEAQ. The CDR3 is 15 amino acids. CDR3 amino acids: CASSLDRGPWTEAFI. The CDR3 coding sequence is TGTGCCAGCAGCTTAGATAGGGGCCCATGGACTGAAGCTTTCATT.